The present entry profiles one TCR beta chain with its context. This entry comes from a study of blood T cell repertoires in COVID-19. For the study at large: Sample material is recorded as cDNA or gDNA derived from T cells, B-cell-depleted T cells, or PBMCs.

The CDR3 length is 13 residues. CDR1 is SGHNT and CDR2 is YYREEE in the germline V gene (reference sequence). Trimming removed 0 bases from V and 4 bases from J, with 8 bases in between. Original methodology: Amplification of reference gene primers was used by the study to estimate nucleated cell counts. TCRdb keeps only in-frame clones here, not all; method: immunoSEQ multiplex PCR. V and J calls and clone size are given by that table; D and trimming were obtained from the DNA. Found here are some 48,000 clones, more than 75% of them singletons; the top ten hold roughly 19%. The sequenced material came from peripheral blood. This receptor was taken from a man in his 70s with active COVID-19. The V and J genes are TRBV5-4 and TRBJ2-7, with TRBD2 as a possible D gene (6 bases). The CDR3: CASSLGGEYEQYF. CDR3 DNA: TGTGCCAGCAGCTTGGGGGGGGAGTACGAGCAGTACTTC. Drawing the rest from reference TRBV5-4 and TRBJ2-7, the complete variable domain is ETGVTQSPTHLIKTRGQQVTLRCSSQSGHNTVSWYQQALGQGPQFIFQYYREEENGRGNFPPRFSGLQFPNYSSELNVNALELDDSALYLCASSLGGEYEQYFGPGTRLTVT.